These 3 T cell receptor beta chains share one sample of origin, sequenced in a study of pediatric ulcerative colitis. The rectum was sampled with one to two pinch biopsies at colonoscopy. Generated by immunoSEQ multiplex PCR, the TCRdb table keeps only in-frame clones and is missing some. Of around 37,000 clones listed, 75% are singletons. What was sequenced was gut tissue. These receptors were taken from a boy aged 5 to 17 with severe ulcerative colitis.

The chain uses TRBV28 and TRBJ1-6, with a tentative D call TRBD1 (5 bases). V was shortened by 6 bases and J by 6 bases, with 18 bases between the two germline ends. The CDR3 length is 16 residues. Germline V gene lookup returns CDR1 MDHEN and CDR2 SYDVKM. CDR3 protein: CASSIPLTASNSPLHF. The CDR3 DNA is TGTGCCAGCAGCATACCCCTGACAGCTTCTAATTCACCCCTCCACTTT.

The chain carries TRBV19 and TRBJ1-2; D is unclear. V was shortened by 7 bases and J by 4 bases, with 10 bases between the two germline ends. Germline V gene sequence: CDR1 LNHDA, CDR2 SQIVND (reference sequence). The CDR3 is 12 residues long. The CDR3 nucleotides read TGTGCCAGTACCAACTTTGGCTATGGCTACACCTTC. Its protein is CASTNFGYGYTF.

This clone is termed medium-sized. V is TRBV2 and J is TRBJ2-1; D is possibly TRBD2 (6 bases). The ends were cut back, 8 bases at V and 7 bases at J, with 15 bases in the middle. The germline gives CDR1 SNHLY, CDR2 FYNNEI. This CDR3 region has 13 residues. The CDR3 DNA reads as TGTGCCAGCGGGGCGAACCTAGCGAATGAGCAGTTCTTC. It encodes CASGANLANEQFF.